Listed below are T cell receptor beta chains from one sample, sequenced in a study of cytomegalovirus exposure and HLA in healthy donors. Generated by immunoSEQ multiplex PCR, the TCRdb table keeps only in-frame clones and is missing some. The table lists 250,000 or so clones, around nine tenths of them singletons. The sequencing input was PBMCs. These receptors came from a man between 18 and 29 years old in good health and CMV-seronegative. The CDR3 runs from the conserved cysteine through the conserved F or W. The D gene is left open where the match is weak. Some rows have no size entry. The others give once, few or many, or a class for an expanded clone.

j_call v_call clone_size d_call cdr3_nt cdr3_aa
TRBJ2-5 TRBV4-2 - TRBD2 TGTGCCAGCAGCCAAGAGGCCGGACTAGCGGAAGAGACCCAGTACTTC CASSQEAGLAEETQYF
TRBJ1-5 TRBV7-2 few TRBD1 TGTGCCAGCAGCCTTGACAGGGGAACTCAGCCCCAGCATTTT CASSLDRGTQPQHF
TRBJ2-7 TRBV4-2 once - TGTGCCAGCAGCCAAGGGGGTATAGCGGATAGCTCCTACGAGCAGTACTTC CASSQGGIADSSYEQYF
TRBJ2-7 TRBV25-1 - TRBD1 TGTGCCAGCAGTGAAACAGGGGGAGGCTACGAGCAGTACTTC CASSETGGGYEQYF
TRBJ2-5 TRBV6-5 - - TGTGCCAGCAGTCGAGGACAGATATTAGAGACCCAGTACTTC CASSRGQILETQYF
TRBJ2-3 TRBV27 - - TGTGCCAGCAGTCCCTCTAGCGCCCCAGGGACAGATACGCAGTATTTT CASSPSSAPGTDTQYF
TRBJ1-1 TRBV27 - - TGTGCCAGCAGCTGGGGGGGCACTGAAGCTTTCTTT CASSWGGTEAFF
TRBJ1-2 TRBV5-6 - - TGTGCCAGCAGCTTTCGGTTGGATGGCTACACCTTC CASSFRLDGYTF
TRBJ2-7 TRBV7-2 - TRBD2 TGTGCCAGCAGCTTAGAGGGACTAGCGGCCTCCTACGAGCAGTACTTC CASSLEGLAASYEQYF
TRBJ2-1 TRBV7-3 - - TGTGCCAGCAGCTTAGAGGTAGGGGGAAACAATGAGCAGTTCTTC CASSLEVGGNNEQFF
TRBJ2-3 TRBV29-1 - - TGCAGTATTCGGGGAGGTTTTGATACGCAGTATTTT CSIRGGFDTQYF
TRBJ2-3 TRBV9 - - TGTGCCAGCAGCGTAATCGAGCGGCAAGATACGCAGTATTTT CASSVIERQDTQYF
TRBJ2-1 TRBV28 - TRBD1 TGTGCCAGCAGTCCGTATCCGGGACAGGGTTACAATGAGCAGTTCTTC CASSPYPGQGYNEQFF
TRBJ1-6 TRBV18 - - TGTGCCAGCTCACCACCTCCCCGGGAACCCCTCCACTTT CASSPPPREPLHF
TRBJ2-7 TRBV27 - TRBD2 TGTGCCAGCAAGGGACTAGCGCCGTACGAGCAGTACTTC CASKGLAPYEQYF
TRBJ2-5 TRBV5-6 - - TGTGCCAGCAGCCTGCCGGTGTATGGGGGCGAGACCCAGTACTTC CASSLPVYGGETQYF
TRBJ2-1 TRBV9 - TRBD2 TGTGCCAGCAGCGGACGGACTAGCGTAAACAATGAGCAGTTCTTC CASSGRTSVNNEQFF
TRBJ2-7 TRBV9 - TRBD1 TGTGCCAGCAGCGGAGGGTCGGGACAGGGGCCAACCTACGAGCAGTACTTC CASSGGSGQGPTYEQYF
TRBJ2-3 TRBV7-8 - - TGTGCCAGCAGCTTAGCGATAGGACACCAAACGAGCAGGGATACGCAGTATTTT CASSLAIGHQTSRDTQYF
TRBJ1-6 TRBV7-9 - TRBD1 TGTGCCAGCAGCGGCGGTGGGACAGGATGGTACTCCTATAATTCACCCCTCCACTTT CASSGGGTGWYSYNSPLHF
TRBJ1-4 TRBV5-6 - - TGTGCCAGCAGCTTGGCGGGGATAACTAATGAAAAACTGTTTTTT CASSLAGITNEKLFF
TRBJ2-3 TRBV4-2 - - TGTGCCAGCACTAGCACTAGCACAGATACGCAGTATTTT CASTSTSTDTQYF
TRBJ2-7 TRBV7-2 - - TGTGCCAGCAGTCGGCAGTGGACTTCCTACGAGCAGTACTTC CASSRQWTSYEQYF
TRBJ2-3 TRBV18 - TRBD1 TGTGCCAGCTCACCAACAGGGGCCGCCCCGTGGACGCAGTATTTT CASSPTGAAPWTQYF
TRBJ2-3 TRBV6-4 - TRBD2 TGTGCCAGCAGTGACTTGGCGGGAGGACTTTCTGATACGCAGTATTTT CASSDLAGGLSDTQYF
TRBJ2-7 TRBV11-2 - TRBD2 TGTGCCAGCAGCTCCGGACTGGCGGGGGCCTACGAGCAGTACTTC CASSSGLAGAYEQYF
TRBJ2-7 TRBV6-5 once - TGTGCCAGCAGTTACTCTGTGGGGCGGACCTACGAGCAGTACTTC CASSYSVGRTYEQYF
TRBJ2-3 TRBV30 - TRBD2 TGTGCCTGGAGTACTAGCGGGATGGTGGACGATACGCAGTATTTT CAWSTSGMVDDTQYF
TRBJ2-1 TRBV5-1 once TRBD1 TGCGCCAGCAGCTTGTTGACAGGGGGCGCCTACAATGAGCAGTTCTTC CASSLLTGGAYNEQFF
TRBJ2-7 TRBV6-5 - TRBD2 TGTGCCAGCAGTCCCCGGGACTACCCAGACTACGAGCAGTACTTC CASSPRDYPDYEQYF
TRBJ2-7 TRBV4-2 - TRBD2 TGTGCCAGCAGCCGTGGACTAGCGGGAGGGCCCGGTACCGAGCAGTACTTC CASSRGLAGGPGTEQYF
TRBJ1-1 TRBV28 once TRBD1 TGTGCCAGCAGTTCCCCTGGGACAGCCACTGAAGCTTTCTTT CASSSPGTATEAFF
TRBJ1-4 TRBV28 - TRBD1 TGTGCCAGCAGTTTTGGACAGGCGGGCGGAAAACTGTTTTTT CASSFGQAGGKLFF
TRBJ2-7 TRBV5-4 - TRBD2 TGTGCCAGCAGCTGGCGGGGGGCACACGAGCAGTACTTC CASSWRGAHEQYF
TRBJ1-4 TRBV28 - - TGTGCCAGCAGTTCGTATGAAAAACTGTTTTTT CASSSYEKLFF
TRBJ2-3 TRBV9 - - TGTGCCAGCAGCGCCTTCGGCGGGACTAGCACAGATACGCAGTATTTT CASSAFGGTSTDTQYF
TRBJ2-2 TRBV11-2 few - TGTGCCAGCAGCCCCGGGAACACCGGGGAGCTGTTTTTT CASSPGNTGELFF
TRBJ1-5 TRBV19 - TRBD1 TGTGCCAGTAGTACGAGGAAGACAGGGGCGGGGCAGCCCCAGCATTTT CASSTRKTGAGQPQHF
TRBJ2-1 TRBV7-9 - - TGTGCCAGCAGCGCAGCGGGCTTAACTAACACACAGTTCTTC CASSAAGLTNTQFF
TRBJ2-2 TRBV10-3 - TRBD1 TGTGCCATCAGTGCCGGGACAGCTCCCGGGGAGCTGTTTTTT CAISAGTAPGELFF
TRBJ2-2 TRBV15 - TRBD1 TGTGCCACCAGGAGGACAGGAGCAGGCGGGGAGCTGTTTTTT CATRRTGAGGELFF
TRBJ2-5 TRBV7-9 - TRBD1 TGTGCCAGCAGCCGGGACAGATGGGAGACCCAGTACTTC CASSRDRWETQYF
TRBJ1-1 TRBV21-1 few - TGTGCCAGCAGCAAAAACGCGGCAGCTTTCTTT CASSKNAAAFF
TRBJ2-7 TRBV7-2 - - TGTGCCAGCAGCTTCGGCCGAGGAGAGCAGTACTTC CASSFGRGEQYF
TRBJ1-5 TRBV6-4 - - TGTGCCAGCGGCAGGGAAGACAATCAGCCCCAGCATTTT CASGREDNQPQHF
TRBJ1-1 TRBV4-1 once TRBD1 TGCGCCAGCAGCCCCCGGGGACAGGCAGACACTGAAGCTTTCTTT CASSPRGQADTEAFF
TRBJ2-7 TRBV27 - TRBD1 TGTGCCAGCAGCAATAAGGGGGCCCCTTGGAGTTACGAGCAGTACTTC CASSNKGAPWSYEQYF
TRBJ1-3 TRBV2 - - TGTGCCAGCAGTGAGTGGAGGGCAGGCACTGGAAACACCATATATTTT CASSEWRAGTGNTIYF
TRBJ2-3 TRBV19 once - TGTGCCAGTAGTCTAAACGGGGAGCCGCAGTATTTT CASSLNGEPQYF
TRBJ2-1 TRBV9 - TRBD1 TGTGCCAGCAGCATCTCAGGGGGCCCGGGTGAGCAGTTCTTC CASSISGGPGEQFF
TRBJ2-7 TRBV10-1 - TRBD2 TGCGCCAGCAATCCTAGCGGGGGGACCTACGAGCAGTACTTC CASNPSGGTYEQYF
TRBJ2-5 TRBV4-3 - TRBD1 TGCGCCAGCAGCCTAGACAGGGGGCGAGGAGAGACCCAGTACTTC CASSLDRGRGETQYF
TRBJ1-2 TRBV19 once TRBD1 TGTGCCAGTAGGGGCCCCGACAGGGGACACTATGGCTACACCTTC CASRGPDRGHYGYTF
TRBJ1-4 TRBV7-2 - - TGTGCCAGCAGCCCGCCGGGAGTTGAAAAACTGTTTTTT CASSPPGVEKLFF
TRBJ2-2 TRBV19 - TRBD1 TGTGCCAGTAGGCCCCAGGGGGCGCACGGGGAGCTGTTTTTT CASRPQGAHGELFF
TRBJ1-6 TRBV6-6 - TRBD1 TGTGCCAGCAGTTCACCGGGGACAGGTAGTTTTACCCTCCACTTT CASSSPGTGSFTLHF
TRBJ2-1 TRBV29-1 - TRBD1 TGCAGCGCTGTGGACAGGGGGCGTCTCAATGAGCAGTTCTTC CSAVDRGRLNEQFF
TRBJ2-7 TRBV27 - TRBD2 TGTGCCAGCAGTTTAACGGCGGGGGGCTACTACGAGCAGTACTTC CASSLTAGGYYEQYF
TRBJ1-5 TRBV7-8 - TRBD1 TGTGCCAGCAGCCAGGACAGGGACCAGCCCCAGCATTTT CASSQDRDQPQHF
TRBJ2-1 TRBV19 once - TGTGCCAGTAGATTACAGTCCGGACTGGCTGTTGATGAGCAGTTCTTC CASRLQSGLAVDEQFF